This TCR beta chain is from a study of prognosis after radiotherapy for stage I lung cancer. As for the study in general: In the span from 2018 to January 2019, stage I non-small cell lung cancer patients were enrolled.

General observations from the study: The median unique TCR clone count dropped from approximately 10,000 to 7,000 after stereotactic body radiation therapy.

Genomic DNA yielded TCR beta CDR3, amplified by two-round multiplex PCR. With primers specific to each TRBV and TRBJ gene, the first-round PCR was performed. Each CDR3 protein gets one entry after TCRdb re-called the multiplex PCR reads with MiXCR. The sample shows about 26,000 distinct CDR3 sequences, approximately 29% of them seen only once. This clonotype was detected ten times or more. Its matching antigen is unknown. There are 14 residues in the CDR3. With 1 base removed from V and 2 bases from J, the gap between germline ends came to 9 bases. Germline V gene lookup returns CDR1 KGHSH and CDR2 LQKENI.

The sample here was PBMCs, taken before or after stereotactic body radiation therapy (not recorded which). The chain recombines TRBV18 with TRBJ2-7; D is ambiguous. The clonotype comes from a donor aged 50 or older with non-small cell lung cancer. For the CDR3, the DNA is TGTGCCAGCTCACCACGGTCTGGGGCCTACGAGCAGTACTTC. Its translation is CASSPRSGAYEQYF.